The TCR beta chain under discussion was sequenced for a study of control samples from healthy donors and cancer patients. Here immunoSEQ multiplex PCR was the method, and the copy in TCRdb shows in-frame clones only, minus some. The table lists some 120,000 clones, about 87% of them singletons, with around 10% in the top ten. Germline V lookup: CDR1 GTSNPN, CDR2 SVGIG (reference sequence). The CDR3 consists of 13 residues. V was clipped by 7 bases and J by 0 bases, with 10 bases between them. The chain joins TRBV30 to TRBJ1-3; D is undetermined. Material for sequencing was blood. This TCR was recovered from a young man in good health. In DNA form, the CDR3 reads TGTGCCTTGACACAGAGCTCTGGAAACACCATATATTTT. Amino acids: CALTQSSGNTIYF. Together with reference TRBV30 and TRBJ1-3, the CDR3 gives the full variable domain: SQTIHQWPATLVQPVGSPLSLECTVEGTSNPNLYWYRQAAGRGLQLLFYSVGIGQISSEVPQNLSASRPQDRQFILSSKKLLLSDSGFYLCALTQSSGNTIYFGEGSWLTVV.